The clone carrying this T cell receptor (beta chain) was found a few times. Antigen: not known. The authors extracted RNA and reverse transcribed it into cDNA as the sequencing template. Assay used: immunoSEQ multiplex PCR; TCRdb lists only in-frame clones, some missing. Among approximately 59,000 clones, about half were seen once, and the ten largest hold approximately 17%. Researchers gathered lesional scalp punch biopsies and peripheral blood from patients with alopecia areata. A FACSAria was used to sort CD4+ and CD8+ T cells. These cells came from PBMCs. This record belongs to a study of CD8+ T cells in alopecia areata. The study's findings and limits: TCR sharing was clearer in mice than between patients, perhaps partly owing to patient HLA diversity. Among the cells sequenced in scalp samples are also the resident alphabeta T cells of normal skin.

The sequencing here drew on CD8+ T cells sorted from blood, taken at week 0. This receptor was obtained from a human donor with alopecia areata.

CDR3 bases: TGTGCCAGTACCCCGATCACTAGCGGGAGGGCCCTAATCGACGAGCAGTACTTC. Residues: CASTPITSGRALIDEQYF. The chain has TRBV19 and TRBJ2-7; 13 bases are shared with TRBD2. The junction had 17 bases not matched to a gene; V was cut back by 7 bases and J by 5 bases. Germline CDR1 is LNHDA and CDR2 is SQIVND (reference sequence). The CDR3 length is 18 residues.